The 27 T cell receptor beta chains given below trace back to one sample, sequenced in a study of shared clonotypes between healthy human individuals. Data came from immunoSEQ multiplex PCR; TCRdb stores just in-frame clones and leaves some out. The data show some 530,000 clones, with over 70% seen just once and about 12% held by the top ten. Sequenced: PBMCs. Source of these receptors: a woman between 40 and 50 years old in good health. Some clones in this sample may be carry-over from other donors' samples.

V gene TRBV11-2 combines with J gene TRBJ2-7; tentatively, D is TRBD1 (6 bases). Germline values: CDR1 SGHAT, CDR2 FQNNGV. CDR3 length: 15 amino acids. V was trimmed by 5 bases and J by 3 bases, leaving 17 bases between them. The CDR3 bases are TGTGCCAGCAGCCTCCAAACAGGGTCGCGCTACGAGCAGTACTTC. As protein: CASSLQTGSRYEQYF.

Notes on this clone: A far more abundant clone sits one base away, making this likely a read error. The rearrangement joins TRBV4-2 to TRBJ2-7, with TRBD1 matching over 8 bases. The CDR3 loop spans 16 amino acids. Looked up from germline, CDR1 is LGHNA and CDR2 is YNFKEQ. CDR3 in amino acids: CASSKEEATGAYEQYF. DNA of the CDR3: TGTGCCAGCAGCAAAGAGGAGGCGACAGGGGCCTACGAGCAGTACTTC.

The chain is built from TRBV18 and TRBJ1-1, with 8 bases that match TRBD1. Germline CDR1 and CDR2: KGHSH and LQKENI. This CDR3 contains 13 residues. The J segment lost 7 bases and the V segment lost 2 bases, leaving 3 bases of the junction unmatched. This CDR3 is CASSPIQGVEAFF. The CDR3 DNA sequence: TGTGCCAGCTCACCAATACAGGGGGTTGAAGCTTTCTTT.

The chain couples TRBV19 to TRBJ1-5; D not certain. The germline V gene has CDR1 LNHDA and CDR2 SQIVND (reference sequence). The CDR3 spans 13 residues. V dropped 5 bases and J dropped 1 base, with 6 bases sitting between them. CDR3 DNA sequence: TGTGCCAGTAGTGAGCAAAGCAATCAGCCCCAGCATTTT. Translating it yields CASSEQSNQPQHF.

This clone has only a few counts. This rearrangement joins TRBV19 to TRBJ2-1, with 9 bases lining up with TRBD2. J gave up 4 bases and V 4 bases, and 5 bases lay outside the gene matches. CDR1 and CDR2 from the germline V gene are LNHDA and SQIVND (reference sequence). CDR3 size: 15 residues. CDR3 amino acids: CASSTSGLAYNEQFF. DNA for the CDR3: TGTGCCAGTAGTACCTCCGGACTAGCGTACAATGAGCAGTTCTTC.

Concerning this clone itself: Other DNA sequences within the sample encode an identical CDR3. This chain joins TRBV28 and TRBJ1-2, with TRBD1 as a possible D gene (6 bases). This CDR3 is built from 13 residues. V dropped 4 bases and J dropped 5 bases, with 11 bases sitting between them. Germline assignment: CDR1 MDHEN and CDR2 SYDVKM. The CDR3 bases are TGTGCCAGCAGTTCCGGGGGCTTATATGGCTACACCTTC. Translating gives CASSSGGLYGYTF.

The gene calls are TRBV4-1 and TRBJ1-5, with D possibly being TRBD1 (6 bases). The CDR3 consists of 16 residues. Germline assignment: CDR1 MGHRA and CDR2 YSYEKL. Trimming removed 5 bases from V and 0 bases from J, with 14 bases in between. The CDR3 sequence: CASSKGQLYSNQPQHF. In nucleotides, the CDR3 is TGCGCCAGCAGCAAAGGACAGTTATATAGCAATCAGCCCCAGCATTTT.

The chain has TRBV30 and TRBJ2-3; 9 positions agree with TRBD2. The CDR3 is 15 amino acids. V shed 2 bases and J 1 base; nucleotides not matched to a gene: 4. In germline, CDR1 is GTSNPN, CDR2 SVGIG (reference sequence). CDR3 DNA: TGTGCCTGGAGTTCGAGACTAGCGGGCACAGATACGCAGTATTTT. Its protein is CAWSSRLAGTDTQYF.

The DNA for the CDR3 is TGCAGCGTCGGGACGGGTTCCTATGGCTACACCTTC. Residues: CSVGTGSYGYTF. The rearrangement links TRBV29-1 to TRBJ1-2; tentatively, D is TRBD1 (5 bases). The CDR3 length is 12 residues. The V gene lost 6 bases and the J gene lost 4 bases, with 12 bases spanning the gap. CDR1 is SQVTM, CDR2 ANQGSEA, per germline. Supplemented by reference TRBV29-1 and TRBJ1-2, the full variable domain reads SAVISQKPSRDICQRGTSLTIQCQVDSQVTMMFWYRQQPGQSLTLIATANQGSEATYESGFVIDKFPISRPNLTFSTLTVSNMSPEDSSIYLCSVGTGSYGYTFGSGTRLTVV.

Concerning this clone: A far larger clone is only one base removed, so a read error is likely. The chain recombines TRBV29-1 with TRBJ1-2; weak D call: TRBD1 (5 bases). Trimming left V 7 bases short and J 3 bases short, with 15 bases between. Per germline, CDR1 SQVTM and CDR2 ANQGSEA. There are 13 residues in the CDR3. CDR3 sequence (DNA): TGCAGCGCTGACGCAGGGAAGTACTATGGCTACACCTTC. As protein: CSADAGKYYGYTF.

The genes are TRBV4-1 and TRBJ2-7; 7 bases line up with TRBD2. CDR1 is MGHRA and CDR2 is YSYEKL in the germline V gene. The CDR3 loop spans 16 amino acids. The V gene end was trimmed by 1 base and the J gene end by 3 bases; junction bases not matched to a gene: 9. CDR3 DNA sequence: TGCGCCAGCAGCCAAGGTTCAGGCGGGACTAACTACGAGCAGTACTTC. This encodes CASSQGSGGTNYEQYF.

V is TRBV18 and J is TRBJ1-3, with a weak D call TRBD1 (5 bases). Germline V gene sequence: CDR1 KGHSH, CDR2 LQKENI. The V end lost 1 base, the J end lost 4 bases, and 11 bases lay between the germline ends. This CDR3 region has 15 residues. The CDR3 spells CASSPQTVAGNTIYF. For the CDR3, the DNA is TGTGCCAGCTCACCACAGACAGTTGCAGGAAACACCATATATTTT.

This clone was found a few times. The chain recombines TRBV6-1 with TRBJ2-7; D gene uncertain. Germline V gene sequence: CDR1 MNHNS, CDR2 SASEGT. The V gene lost 5 bases and the J gene lost 1 base, with 12 bases spanning the gap. The CDR3 consists of 14 residues. The CDR3, as DNA: TGTGCCAGCAGTATAAACTTCCAATCCTACGAGCAGTACTTC. The encoded protein is CASSINFQSYEQYF.

This CDR3 reads CASSLMLAGWGTDTQYF. The CDR3, as DNA: TGTGCCAGCAGCTTAATGCTAGCGGGATGGGGCACAGATACGCAGTATTTT. The chain links TRBV13 to TRBJ2-3, with 9 bases identical to TRBD2. Germline V gives CDR1 PRHDT, CDR2 FYEKMQ (reference sequence). The V gene end was trimmed by 2 bases and the J gene end by 1 base; junction bases not matched to a gene: 7. The CDR3 extends over 17 amino acids. Drawing the rest from reference TRBV13 and TRBJ2-3, the complete variable domain is AAGVIQSPRHLIKEKRETATLKCYPIPRHDTVYWYQQGPGQDPQFLISFYEKMQSDKGSIPDRFSAQQFSDYHSELNMSSLELGDSALYFCASSLMLAGWGTDTQYFGPGTRLTVL.

In the case of this clone: With a far larger clone one base away, a read error is the likely cause. Other DNA sequences in this sample translate to the same CDR3. The chain has TRBV30 and TRBJ2-5; no reliable D call. V dropped 1 base and J dropped 1 base, with 7 bases sitting between them. CDR3 length equals 13 residues. Germline V gene data show CDR1 as GTSNPN and CDR2 as SVGIG (reference sequence). The CDR3: CAWSGDSQETQYF. The CDR3, as DNA: TGTGCCTGGAGTGGGGATAGCCAAGAGACCCAGTACTTC. Filled out from reference TRBV30 and TRBJ2-5, the complete variable domain reads SQTIHQWPATLVQPVGSPLSLECTVEGTSNPNLYWYRQAAGRGLQLLFYSVGIGQISSEVPQNLSASRPQDRQFILSSKKLLLSDSGFYLCAWSGDSQETQYFGPGTRLLVL.

The chain carries TRBV4-1 and TRBJ2-4, with D maybe TRBD1 (6 bases). V lost 0 bases and J lost 4, with 22 bases in between. This CDR3 comprises 19 residues. Germline values: CDR1 MGHRA, CDR2 YSYEKL. CDR3 amino acids: CASSQDPPSLGTPKNIQYF. CDR3 DNA: TGCGCCAGCAGCCAAGATCCCCCCAGTCTCGGGACACCGAAAAACATTCAGTACTTC.

This clone was seen a single time. The junction departs from the called germline gene at one end, perhaps through a read error. The J gene is TRBJ2-7, the V gene TRBV7-8; D gene unclear. Germline CDR1 reads SGHVS; CDR2 reads FQNEAQ. The CDR3 is made up of 15 amino acids. CDR3 amino acids: CASSFLRYPPYGQYF. The CDR3 DNA reads TGTGCCAGCAGTTTCCTCCGCTACCCACCCTACGGGCAGTACTTC.

As concerns this clone: A far larger clone is one base from this, pointing to a likely read error. The conserved phenylalanine or tryptophan normally closing the CDR3 is absent here, so this likely arose from a read error. V and J are TRBV5-1 and TRBJ1-1; 7 bases agree with TRBD1. This CDR3 comprises 15 residues. Trimming cost V 0 bases and J 3 bases; bases outside gene matches: 5. Looked up from germline, CDR1 is SGHRS and CDR2 is YFSETQ. The CDR3, as DNA: TGCGCCAGCAGCTTGGCGACAGGGCCCCACACTGAAGCTTTCCTT. This sequence encodes CASSLATGPHTEAFL.

This clone was seen ten or more times. The chain combines TRBV7-2 with TRBJ2-1, with no clear D. The CDR3 loop spans 13 amino acids. Per germline, CDR1 SGHTA and CDR2 FQGNSA. The germline V and J ends were trimmed by 1 base and 8 bases, with 9 bases remaining between them. DNA for the CDR3: TGTGCCAGCAGCTTAGGGGTTAACCATGAGCAGTTCTTC. It codes for CASSLGVNHEQFF.

The rearrangement joins TRBV5-1 to TRBJ2-7; D call uncertain. V was trimmed by 0 bases and J by 1 base, leaving 8 bases between them. This CDR3 is built from 14 residues. Germline V gene sequence: CDR1 SGHRS, CDR2 YFSETQ. The DNA of the CDR3 is TGCGCCAGCAGCTTGGGGGATTATTCCTACGAGCAGTACTTC. Protein: CASSLGDYSYEQYF.

This chain uses TRBV5-1 with TRBJ2-1, with 9 positions matching TRBD2. The CDR3 covers 16 residues. The ends lost 4 bases at V and 2 bases at J; junction bases unmatched: 7. CDR1 is SGHRS and CDR2 is YFSETQ in the germline V gene. CDR3 protein: CASSPTAGGPYNEQFF. The CDR3 DNA sequence: TGCGCCAGCAGCCCAACAGCGGGAGGTCCCTACAATGAGCAGTTCTTC.

This clone was counted only a few times. The chain uses TRBV10-3 and TRBJ2-1; maybe TRBD2 (6 bases). Germline CDR1 is ENHRY and CDR2 is SYGVKD. With 2 bases removed from V and 5 bases from J, the gap between germline ends came to 7 bases. The CDR3 sequence is 13 residues long. The CDR3 DNA sequence: TGTGCCATCAGTGAGGGACTAAACAATGAGCAGTTCTTC. Translating gives CAISEGLNNEQFF.

This chain joins TRBV28 and TRBJ2-7, with TRBD1 identical over 8 bases. The trim removed 4 bases at V and 5 bases at J, leaving 10 bases unmatched. The CDR3 length is 15 residues. Germline loops: CDR1 MDHEN, CDR2 SYDVKM. The CDR3 coding sequence is TGTGCCAGCAGTTCGACCGGGACAGGTTTCCACGAGCAGTACTTC. It yields the protein CASSSTGTGFHEQYF. The variable domain in full, completed from reference TRBV28 and TRBJ2-7, reads DVKVTQSSRYLVKRTGEKVFLECVQDMDHENMFWYRQDPGLGLRLIYFSYDVKMKEKGDIPEGYSVSREKKERFSLILESASTNQTSMYLCASSSTGTGFHEQYFGPGTRLTVT.

The rearrangement uses TRBV6-4 and TRBJ2-1; possibly TRBD2 for D (6 bases). Trimming left V 3 bases short and J 5 bases short, with 26 bases between. In germline, CDR1 is MRHNA, CDR2 SNTAGT. The CDR3 is made up of 19 amino acids. The CDR3, as DNA: TGTGCCAGCAGTGAATTCGGGGCCAGGGCCAGCGCGGGGCACAATGAGCAGTTCTTC. This encodes CASSEFGARASAGHNEQFF.

This clone was recorded many times. This same CDR3 is encoded by further DNA sequences in the sample. This CDR3 is CASSESENTEAFF. CDR3 DNA: TGTGCCAGCAGTGAGTCGGAAAACACTGAAGCTTTCTTT. V is TRBV6-4 and J is TRBJ1-1, with D hard to call. Per the germline V gene, CDR1 is MRHNA and CDR2 is SNTAGT. Trimming removed 3 bases from V and 2 bases from J, with 7 bases in between. The CDR3 loop spans 13 amino acids.

About this clone: A read error is the likely source, as a far larger clone sits one nucleotide away. Other nucleotide sequences from this sample produce the same CDR3. The chain employs TRBV28 and TRBJ1-5; weak D call: TRBD1 (5 bases). CDR1 and CDR2 from the germline V gene are MDHEN and SYDVKM. This CDR3 has 16 residues. With 8 bases removed from V and 3 bases from J, the gap between germline ends came to 20 bases. The CDR3 loop is CASYGAGRQHNQPQHF. For the CDR3, the DNA is TGTGCCAGCTACGGGGCTGGGAGGCAGCACAATCAGCCCCAGCATTTT.

CDR3 coding DNA: TGTGCCAGCAGTTCCATCGGGGAGAGGAACACTGAAGCTTTCTTT. Translating gives CASSSIGERNTEAFF. The chain employs TRBV28 and TRBJ1-1; no firm D call. Germline CDR1 is MDHEN and CDR2 is SYDVKM. The CDR3 contains 15 residues. The ends were cut back, 4 bases at V and 1 base at J, with 13 bases in the middle.